This T cell receptor (beta chain) comes out of a study of cytomegalovirus exposure and HLA in healthy donors. Findings and caveats of the study: Under in vitro conditions, a few CMV-associated chains were confirmed as specific for CMV antigens.

The donors were in the roughly 130-subject validation cohort, distinct from the approximately 700-subject first cohort. In the case of this clone: Its cognate antigen is unknown.

Repertoires were generated with immunoSEQ multiplex PCR, while TCRdb's copy carries only in-frame clones and drops some. The sample shows 200,000 to 300,000 clones, roughly 91% of them seen only once. Trimming cost V 5 bases and J 4 bases, with 11 bases left between them. Per the germline V gene, CDR1 is SNHLY and CDR2 is FYNNEI. The CDR3 loop spans 14 amino acids. What was sequenced was PBMCs. The rearrangement links TRBV2 to TRBJ2-2; D tentatively fits TRBD1 or TRBD2 (5 bases each). The origin of this receptor is a woman in her 30s in good health and CMV-seronegative. CDR3 loop: CASSSGTLTGELFF. The CDR3 DNA reads TGTGCCAGCAGTTCCGGGACCCTCACCGGGGAGCTGTTTTTT. The variable domain in full, completed from reference TRBV2 and TRBJ2-2, reads EPEVTQTPSHQVTQMGQEVILRCVPISNHLYFYWYRQILGQKVEFLVSFYNNEISEKSEIFDDQFSVERPDGSNFTLKIRSTKLEDSAMYFCASSSGTLTGELFFGEGSRLTVL.